Presented here are 24 T cell receptor beta chains from one specimen sequenced in a study of blood T cell repertoires in COVID-19. Sequencing used immunoSEQ multiplex PCR; TCRdb keeps in-frame clones, though not all of them. The data show a few hundred thousand clones, roughly nine tenths seen once. Sequenced input: peripheral blood. Source of these receptors: a woman aged 35 to 49 who had recovered from COVID-19.

The chain has TRBV6-1 and TRBJ2-4; weak D call: TRBD1 (6 bases). Trimming stripped 1 base from V and 0 bases from J, with 16 bases between. This CDR3 is built from 18 residues. Germline lookup yields CDR1 MNHNS and CDR2 SASEGT. CDR3 region: CASSEVPGTLIAKNIQYF. The CDR3 DNA reads as TGTGCCAGCAGTGAAGTTCCCGGGACACTCATAGCCAAAAACATTCAGTACTTC.

This chain links TRBV5-1 with TRBJ1-1, with a weak D call TRBD1 (6 bases). The germline CDR1 and CDR2 sequences are SGHRS and YFSETQ. The V gene lost 4 bases and the J gene lost 4 bases, with 17 bases spanning the gap. This CDR3 is 15 amino acids long. CDR3 bases: TGCGCCAGCAGCGGTGAAACAGGGATCTCCACTGAAGCTTTCTTT. The encoded protein is CASSGETGISTEAFF.

This chain uses TRBV4-1 with TRBJ1-5, with D possibly matching TRBD1 (6 bases). Between the trimmed V and J ends, which lost 0 bases and 5 bases, there was a span of 8 bases. The CDR3 loop spans 14 amino acids. Germline CDR1 MGHRA, CDR2 YSYEKL. The CDR3 sequence is CASSQDRQDQPQHF. The CDR3, as DNA: TGCGCCAGCAGCCAAGATCGACAGGATCAGCCCCAGCATTTT.

This chain joins TRBV2 and TRBJ1-4; no clear D gene. CDR1 is SNHLY and CDR2 is FYNNEI in the germline V gene. The CDR3 is 15 residues long. Trimming cost V 3 bases and J 8 bases, with 16 bases left between them. The CDR3 coding sequence is TGTGCCAGCAGTGATGGGAGGCTGGAAGGAGAAAAACTGTTTTTT. Its translation is CASSDGRLEGEKLFF.

The chain has TRBV13 and TRBJ2-3, with TRBD2 matching over 12 bases. J was trimmed by 4 bases and V by 5 bases; bases with no gene match: 7. The germline CDR1 and CDR2 sequences are PRHDT and FYEKMQ (reference sequence). The CDR3 has 16 residues. CDR3 amino acids: CASSLRLAGAPDTQYF. The CDR3 nucleotides read TGTGCCAGCAGCCTAAGACTAGCGGGAGCTCCAGATACGCAGTATTTT. The full variable domain, its missing parts supplied by reference TRBV13 and TRBJ2-3, is AAGVIQSPRHLIKEKRETATLKCYPIPRHDTVYWYQQGPGQDPQFLISFYEKMQSDKGSIPDRFSAQQFSDYHSELNMSSLELGDSALYFCASSLRLAGAPDTQYFGPGTRLTVL.

The chain employs TRBV18 and TRBJ2-5, with a tentative D call TRBD2 (5 bases). Trimming left V 3 bases short and J 1 base short, with 12 bases between. CDR1 and CDR2 (germline): KGHSH, LQKENI. The length of the CDR3 is 15 residues. The chain's CDR3 is CASSPAPGVQETQYF. For the CDR3, the DNA is TGTGCCAGCTCACCTGCGCCCGGGGTCCAAGAGACCCAGTACTTC. Together with reference TRBV18 and TRBJ2-5, the CDR3 gives the full variable domain: NAGVMQNPRHLVRRRGQEARLRCSPMKGHSHVYWYRQLPEEGLKFMVYLQKENIIDESGMPKERFSAEFPKEGPSILRIQQVVRGDSAAYFCASSPAPGVQETQYFGPGTRLLVL.

The chain is built from TRBV18 and TRBJ1-1, with D possibly being TRBD1 (5 bases). Deletions cut 2 bases from V and 0 bases from J, with 7 bases between. CDR3 length: 14 amino acids. CDR1 KGHSH and CDR2 LQKENI come from the germline V gene. CDR3 region: CASSPVRVNTEAFF. The CDR3 bases are TGTGCCAGCTCACCAGTCAGGGTGAACACTGAAGCTTTCTTT.

The chain combines TRBV12-3 or TRBV12-4 with TRBJ2-2, with D hard to call. Trimming took 7 bases from V and 1 from J, leaving 4 bases between them. The CDR3 loop spans 12 amino acids. The CDR3 sequence is CASTLNTGELFF. DNA of the CDR3: TGTGCCAGCACCCTGAACACCGGGGAGCTGTTTTTT.

The chain combines TRBV28 with TRBJ2-3; tentatively, D is TRBD2 (6 bases). V shed 8 bases and J shed 1 base, with 13 bases lying between them. Germline lookup yields CDR1 MDHEN and CDR2 SYDVKM. CDR3 size: 14 residues. The CDR3 is CASGTGEGTDTQYF. The CDR3 DNA follows: TGTGCCAGCGGGACGGGAGAAGGCACAGATACGCAGTATTTT.

The V call is TRBV4-1, the J call TRBJ2-7; 11 nucleotides agree with TRBD1. The CDR3 runs to 16 residues. CDR1 and CDR2 from the germline V gene are MGHRA and YSYEKL. V gave up 3 bases and J gave up 3 bases; unmatched junction bases: 7. The CDR3 nucleotides read TGCGCCAGCAGCCATGTGGGACAGGGGGACTACTACGAGCAGTACTTC. It translates to CASSHVGQGDYYEQYF.

The chain couples TRBV19 to TRBJ2-1, with 13 bases matching TRBD2. This CDR3 spans 15 amino acids. J was trimmed by 7 bases and V by 9 bases; bases with no gene match: 9. CDR1 and CDR2 from the germline V gene are LNHDA and SQIVND (reference sequence). CDR3 bases: TGTGCCAGCCGGACTAGCGGGGGTGTTTCGAATGAGCAGTTCTTC. This sequence encodes CASRTSGGVSNEQFF. The complete variable domain, with remaining parts taken from reference TRBV19 and TRBJ2-1, reads DGGITQSPKYLFRKEGQNVTLSCEQNLNHDAMYWYRQDPGQGLRLIYYSQIVNDFQKGDIAEGYSVSREKKESFPLTVTSAQKNPTAFYLCASRTSGGVSNEQFFGPGTRLTVL.

The gene calls are TRBV2 and TRBJ1-4; D not resolved. The CDR3 loop spans 12 amino acids. Between the trimmed V and J ends, which lost 4 bases and 8 bases, there was a span of 8 bases. Germline lookup yields CDR1 SNHLY and CDR2 FYNNEI. CDR3 in amino acids: CASSGEEEKLFF. The CDR3 DNA is TGTGCCAGCAGTGGAGAAGAGGAAAAACTGTTTTTT. Full variable domain (rest looked up from reference TRBV2 and TRBJ1-4): EPEVTQTPSHQVTQMGQEVILRCVPISNHLYFYWYRQILGQKVEFLVSFYNNEISEKSEIFDDQFSVERPDGSNFTLKIRSTKLEDSAMYFCASSGEEEKLFFGSGTQLSVL.

This rearrangement joins TRBV9 to TRBJ1-2, with TRBD1 matching 9 bases. V shed 4 bases and J 8 bases; nucleotides not matched to a gene: 6. The germline gives CDR1 SGDLS, CDR2 YYNGEE. CDR3 length equals 13 residues. The CDR3 coding sequence is TGTGCCAGCAGCTTACGGACAGGGGTAGGCTACACCTTC. Translating gives CASSLRTGVGYTF.

The chain couples TRBV18 to TRBJ2-7; D remains unclear. Germline assignment: CDR1 KGHSH and CDR2 LQKENI. The ends were cut back, 3 bases at V and 7 bases at J, with 22 bases in the middle. CDR3 size: 16 residues. The CDR3 loop reads CASSPGPSLQFSEQYF. The DNA of the CDR3 is TGTGCCAGCTCACCTGGGCCTTCTCTACAGTTTTCGGAGCAGTACTTC.

As DNA, the CDR3 is TGTGCCAGCAGCTTAGTTAGGGAGGATTCACCCCTCCACTTT. Its translation: CASSLVREDSPLHF. The chain couples TRBV7-2 to TRBJ1-6; D gene uncertain. Germline loops: CDR1 SGHTA, CDR2 FQGNSA. V lost 1 base, J lost 8 bases, and 9 bases lay in between. The CDR3 runs to 14 residues.

V gene TRBV6-2 or TRBV6-3 combines with J gene TRBJ2-1; a weak D match, TRBD2 (5 bases). V gave up 6 bases and J gave up 5 bases, with 17 bases separating them. The CDR3 is 15 residues long. Germline values: CDR1 MNHEY, CDR2 SVGEGT. The CDR3 DNA sequence: TGTGCCAGCAGCACACTAGGTTCCGCCAACAATGAGCAGTTCTTC. This sequence encodes CASSTLGSANNEQFF.

The chain employs TRBV30 and TRBJ2-7; 10 bases align to TRBD2. Germline CDR1 and CDR2: GTSNPN and SVGIG (reference sequence). This CDR3 spans 17 amino acids. Trimming at V came to 2 bases and at J to 2 bases, leaving 12 bases not matched to a gene. DNA for the CDR3: TGTGCCTGGAGTCCACATTCAGGACTAGCGGCTACCTACGAGCAGTACTTC. It is translated as CAWSPHSGLAATYEQYF.

The V gene is TRBV28, the J gene TRBJ2-5, with 13 bases fitting TRBD2. The V gene's germline CDR1 is MDHEN and CDR2 SYDVKM. Trimming cost V 5 bases and J 4 bases; bases outside gene matches: 4. The CDR3 is 15 residues long. The CDR3 region is CASSLLAGGGETQYF. The DNA of the CDR3 is TGTGCCAGCAGTCTACTAGCGGGAGGGGGAGAGACCCAGTACTTC.

The chain uses TRBV6-1 and TRBJ2-2; TRBD1 matches at 8 bases. J gave up 15 bases and V 2 bases, and 8 bases lay outside the gene matches. The CDR3 has 13 residues. Germline V CDR1 and CDR2: MNHNS, SASEGT. The CDR3 region is CASSEPPGGRLFF. In DNA form, the CDR3 reads TGTGCCAGCAGTGAACCCCCAGGGGGCCGGTTGTTTTTT.

This clone was found once. The chain has TRBV7-8 and TRBJ2-7; tentatively, D is TRBD2 (6 bases). Germline CDR1 is SGHVS and CDR2 is FQNEAQ. Trimming left V 1 base short and J 2 bases short, with 15 bases between. This CDR3 spans 16 amino acids. The CDR3 sequence: CASSLVFSGGTYEQYF. The CDR3 DNA sequence: TGTGCCAGCAGCTTAGTTTTCTCCGGGGGAACCTACGAGCAGTACTTC.

V gene TRBV18 combines with J gene TRBJ2-2; D is possibly TRBD2 (6 bases). This CDR3 contains 15 residues. Trimming left V 6 bases short and J 1 base short, with 12 bases between. Germline V gene data show CDR1 as KGHSH and CDR2 as LQKENI. CDR3 DNA: TGTGCCAGCTCGTTTCGGGACTTGAACACCGGGGAGCTGTTTTTT. Encoded protein: CASSFRDLNTGELFF.

The V gene is TRBV5-1, the J gene TRBJ2-5; 11 bases fit TRBD2. Germline V CDR1 and CDR2: SGHRS, YFSETQ. CDR3 length: 16 residues. V lost 5 bases to trimming and J lost 1 base; unmatched junction nucleotides: 7. The CDR3, as DNA: TGCGCCAGCAGGACTAGCGGGATGGTGGGCCAAGAGACCCAGTACTTC. Translating gives CASRTSGMVGQETQYF.

The rearrangement uses TRBV12-5 and TRBJ1-3, with a weak D call TRBD1 (6 bases). Germline CDR1 LGHNT, CDR2 FRNRAP. The CDR3 sequence is 14 residues long. Trimming took off 11 bases at V and 4 bases at J, with 18 bases between the two ends. CDR3 sequence (DNA): TGTGCTGGGGGACCCGGACAGAGCGGAAACACCATATATTTT. This translates into CAGGPGQSGNTIYF.

V is TRBV27 and J is TRBJ2-3; 7 bases are shared with TRBD2. Germline CDR1 MNHEY, CDR2 SMNVEV (reference sequence). The CDR3 extends over 15 amino acids. Trimming took 2 bases from V and 4 from J; bases not matched to a gene: 6. The CDR3 DNA is TGTGCCAGCAGTTTAGGCGGGGGAGTTCCAGATACGCAGTATTTT. It codes for CASSLGGGVPDTQYF.